This T cell receptor (beta chain) was sequenced during a study of cytomegalovirus exposure and HLA in healthy donors. In the case of this clone: Its specificity is unknown.

Germline V gives CDR1 MDHEN, CDR2 SYDVKM. Trimming pared 3 bases from V and 2 bases from J, leaving 5 bases between. The CDR3 is 14 residues long. Notes on the study in general: Rare TCR sequences predominated, though certain public TCRs were found in many donors. Investigators reported about 160 TCR beta chains as tied to cytomegalovirus. Cytomegalovirus status was reportedly diagnosed by the classifier with high specificity and sensitivity.

Sequencing used immunoSEQ multiplex PCR; TCRdb keeps in-frame clones, though not all of them. The sample lists 90,000 to 150,000 clones; about 87% were seen once. From the roughly 120-subject validation cohort, which was separate from the roughly 620-subject first cohort, the donors were drawn. The specimen sequenced was PBMCs. The sequence was obtained from a man younger than 35 in good health and CMV-seronegative. The genes are TRBV28 and TRBJ2-6, with D uncertain. CDR3 protein: CASSLSAGANVLTF. In DNA, the CDR3 is TGTGCCAGCAGTTTGAGTGCTGGGGCCAACGTCCTGACTTTC. The full variable domain, rest sourced from reference TRBV28 and TRBJ2-6, is DVKVTQSSRYLVKRTGEKVFLECVQDMDHENMFWYRQDPGLGLRLIYFSYDVKMKEKGDIPEGYSVSREKKERFSLILESASTNQTSMYLCASSLSAGANVLTFGAGSRLTVL.